The source of this T cell receptor beta chain is a study of cytomegalovirus exposure and HLA in healthy donors. Overall study results and limits: Researchers reportedly found TCR beta sequences accurately predicted most subjects' HLA-A and HLA-B alleles.

The CDR3 runs to 15 residues. Per germline, CDR1 SGHRS and CDR2 YFSETQ. V lost 4 bases and J lost 5, with 17 bases in between. On this clone: As yet, its antigen is unknown.

Researchers ran the PCR with 60 Vbeta and 13 Jbeta primers. Here immunoSEQ multiplex PCR was the method, and the copy in TCRdb shows in-frame clones only, minus some. The table lists over 65,000 clones, 67% of them singletons. Specimen: PBMCs. This clonotype was obtained from a woman aged 50 to 65 in good health and CMV-seropositive. V gene TRBV5-1 combines with J gene TRBJ2-3, with a possible D match to TRBD1 (8 bases). CDR3 DNA: TGCGCCAGCAGCAACAGGACAGGGAGGGGAGATACGCAGTATTTT. It codes for CASSNRTGRGDTQYF.